This T cell receptor (beta chain) was identified during a study of blood T cell repertoires in COVID-19. Study summary: Samples taken during acute and convalescent COVID-19 were collected in the United States, Italy and Spain. T cells, B-cell-depleted T cells, or PBMCs supplied cDNA or gDNA.

As processed by the authors: How many nucleated cells were present was estimated from reference gene primer amplification. The repertoire was sequenced with immunoSEQ multiplex PCR; TCRdb's copy has only in-frame clones and lacks some. For V, J and clone size, that table is used; D and trimming come from the DNA. The data show around 80,000 clones, about 80% seen once. Germline V gene data show CDR1 as KGHSH and CDR2 as LQKENI. The CDR3 length is 15 residues. V lost 4 bases to trimming and J lost 3 bases; unmatched junction nucleotides: 0. Sequencing used peripheral blood. This rearrangement joins TRBV18 to TRBJ2-3; 14 nucleotides agree with TRBD2. This sequence originates from a woman aged 70-85 years with acute or convalescent COVID-19. DNA for the CDR3: TGTGCCAGCTCACGGACTAGCGGGGGGACAGATACGCAGTATTTT. It codes for CASSRTSGGTDTQYF. The variable domain in full, completed from reference TRBV18 and TRBJ2-3, reads NAGVMQNPRHLVRRRGQEARLRCSPMKGHSHVYWYRQLPEEGLKFMVYLQKENIIDESGMPKERFSAEFPKEGPSILRIQQVVRGDSAAYFCASSRTSGGTDTQYFGPGTRLTVL.